These 3 T cell receptor beta chains share one sample of origin, sequenced in a study of blood T cell repertoires in COVID-19. Clones were read by immunoSEQ multiplex PCR, and TCRdb kept only the in-frame ones, dropping some. The top ten clones hold about 6% of a sample with more than 250,000 clones, around nine tenths of them seen once. The sequencing input was PBMCs or T cells enriched from blood (not recorded which). These TCRs come from a woman aged 25 to 45 who had recovered from COVID-19.

DNA for the CDR3: TGTGCCAGCAGCTTCGACAGGATAAATTCACCCCTCCACTTT. It yields the protein CASSFDRINSPLHF. The rearrangement links TRBV5-6 to TRBJ1-6, with D possibly TRBD1 on 6 matching bases. Germline V gene data show CDR1 as SGHDT and CDR2 as YYEEEE. V was trimmed by 2 bases and J by 7 bases, leaving 10 bases between them. The CDR3 spans 14 residues. The full variable domain, with the rest looked up from reference TRBV5-6 and TRBJ1-6, is DAGVTQSPTHLIKTRGQQVTLRCSPKSGHDTVSWYQQALGQGPQFIFQYYEEEERQRGNFPDRFSGHQFPNYSSELNVNALLLGDSALYLCASSFDRINSPLHFGNGTRLTVT.

This rearrangement joins TRBV30 to TRBJ1-1, with 9 bases lining up with TRBD1. V lost 0 bases to trimming and J lost 11 bases; unmatched junction nucleotides: 10. Looked up from germline, CDR1 is GTSNPN and CDR2 is SVGIG (reference sequence). This CDR3 has 14 amino acids. The CDR3, as DNA: TGTGCCTGGAGTGTCACAGGGGGCGTATTCGAGGCTTTCTTT. It codes for CAWSVTGGVFEAFF.

This chain uses TRBV6-5 with TRBJ2-7, with 7 bases matching TRBD1. The CDR3 consists of 11 residues. Germline CDR1 reads MNHEY; CDR2 reads SVGAGI. V lost 6 bases to trimming and J lost 6 bases; unmatched junction nucleotides: 2. CDR3 protein: CASRTGLEQYF. As DNA, the CDR3 is TGTGCCAGCAGGACAGGGCTCGAGCAGTACTTC.